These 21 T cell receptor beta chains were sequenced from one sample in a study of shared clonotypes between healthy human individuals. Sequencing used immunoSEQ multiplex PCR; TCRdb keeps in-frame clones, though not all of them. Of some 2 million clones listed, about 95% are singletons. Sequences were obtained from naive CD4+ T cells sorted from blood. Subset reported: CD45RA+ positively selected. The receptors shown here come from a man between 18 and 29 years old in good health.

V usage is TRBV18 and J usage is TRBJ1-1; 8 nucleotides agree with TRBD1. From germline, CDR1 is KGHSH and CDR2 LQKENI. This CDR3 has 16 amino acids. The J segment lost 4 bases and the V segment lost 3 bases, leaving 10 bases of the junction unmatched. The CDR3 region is CASSPPGRGRSTEAFF. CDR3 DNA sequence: TGTGCCAGCTCACCCCCAGGCAGGGGGCGTAGCACTGAAGCTTTCTTT.

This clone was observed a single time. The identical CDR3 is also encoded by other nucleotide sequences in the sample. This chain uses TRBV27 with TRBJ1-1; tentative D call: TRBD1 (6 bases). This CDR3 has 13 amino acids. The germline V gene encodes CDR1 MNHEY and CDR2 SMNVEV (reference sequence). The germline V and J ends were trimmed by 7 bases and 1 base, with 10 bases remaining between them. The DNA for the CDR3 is TGTGCCAGCATGCGGACAGAGAACACTGAAGCTTTCTTT. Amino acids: CASMRTENTEAFF.

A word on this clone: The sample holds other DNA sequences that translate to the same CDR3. CDR3 DNA: TGTGCCAGCAGCTTGGGAGGCGGGAGGAACACCGGGGAGCTGTTTTTT. As protein: CASSLGGGRNTGELFF. The rearrangement uses TRBV5-4 and TRBJ2-2; 7 positions agree with TRBD2. V dropped 0 bases and J dropped 1; count of bases not matched to a gene: 3. The V gene's germline CDR1 is SGHNT and CDR2 YYREEE (reference sequence). CDR3 length equals 16 residues.

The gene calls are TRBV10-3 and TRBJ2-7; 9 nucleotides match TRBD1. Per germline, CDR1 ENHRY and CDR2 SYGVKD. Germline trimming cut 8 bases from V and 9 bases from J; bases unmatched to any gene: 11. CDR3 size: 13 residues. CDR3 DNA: TGTGCCATCCATCCGGGGACAGGGTGGGCGCAGTACTTC. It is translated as CAIHPGTGWAQYF.

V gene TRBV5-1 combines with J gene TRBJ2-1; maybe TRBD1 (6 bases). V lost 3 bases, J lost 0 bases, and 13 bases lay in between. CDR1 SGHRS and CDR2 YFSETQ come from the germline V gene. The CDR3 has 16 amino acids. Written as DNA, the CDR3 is TGCGCCAGCAGCTCTGGGGGCAGGAGCTCCTACAATGAGCAGTTCTTC. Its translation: CASSSGGRSSYNEQFF.

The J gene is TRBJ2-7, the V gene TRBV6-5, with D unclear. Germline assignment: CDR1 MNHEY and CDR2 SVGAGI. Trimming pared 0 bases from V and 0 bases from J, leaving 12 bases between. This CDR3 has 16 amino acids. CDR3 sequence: CASSYSPLLSSYEQYF. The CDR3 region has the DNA TGTGCCAGCAGTTACTCCCCACTCCTGAGCTCCTACGAGCAGTACTTC.

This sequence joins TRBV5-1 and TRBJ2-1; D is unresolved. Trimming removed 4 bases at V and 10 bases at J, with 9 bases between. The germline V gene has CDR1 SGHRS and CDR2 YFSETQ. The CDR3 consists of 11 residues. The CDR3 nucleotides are TGCGCCAGCAGCATAAGAAGGGAGCAGTTCTTC. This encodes CASSIRREQFF.

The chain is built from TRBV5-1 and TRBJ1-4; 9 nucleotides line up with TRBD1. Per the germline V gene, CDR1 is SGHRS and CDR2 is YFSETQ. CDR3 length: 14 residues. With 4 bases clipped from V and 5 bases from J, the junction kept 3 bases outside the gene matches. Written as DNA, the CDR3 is TGCGCCAGCAGCAACACAGGGGGCAATGAAAAACTGTTTTTT. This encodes CASSNTGGNEKLFF.

CDR3 residues: CASRRTSGGSNEQFF. CDR3 nucleotide sequence: TGTGCCAGCAGAAGGACTAGCGGGGGGAGCAATGAGCAGTTCTTC. The V and J genes are TRBV7-2 and TRBJ2-1, with 14 bases fitting TRBD2. The CDR3 runs to 15 residues. Looked up from germline, CDR1 is SGHTA and CDR2 is FQGNSA. V gave up 6 bases and J gave up 6 bases; unmatched junction bases: 4.

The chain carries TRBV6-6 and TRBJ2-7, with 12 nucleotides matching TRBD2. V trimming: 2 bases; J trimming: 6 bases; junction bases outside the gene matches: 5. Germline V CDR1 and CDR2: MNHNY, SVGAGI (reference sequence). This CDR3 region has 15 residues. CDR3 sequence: CASSYPSGRAAEQYF. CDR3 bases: TGTGCCAGCAGTTACCCTAGCGGGAGGGCCGCCGAGCAGTACTTC.

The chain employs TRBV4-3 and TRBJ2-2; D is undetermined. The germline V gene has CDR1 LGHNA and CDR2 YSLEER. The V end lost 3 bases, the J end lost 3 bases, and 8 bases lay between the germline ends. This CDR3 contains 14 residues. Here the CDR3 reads CASSHRVYTGELFF. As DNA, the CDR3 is TGCGCCAGCAGCCACCGGGTCTACACCGGGGAGCTGTTTTTT.

CDR3 protein: CASSIPGTASYEQYF. CDR3 coding DNA: TGTGCCAGCAGCATCCCCGGGACAGCTTCCTACGAGCAGTACTTC. The J gene is TRBJ2-7, the V gene TRBV11-2; 7 nucleotides line up with TRBD1. The trim removed 5 bases at V and 1 base at J, leaving 8 bases unmatched. CDR3 length: 15 amino acids. The germline gives CDR1 SGHAT, CDR2 FQNNGV. Variable domain in full (rest from reference TRBV11-2 and TRBJ2-7): EAGVAQSPRYKIIEKRQSVAFWCNPISGHATLYWYQQILGQGPKLLIQFQNNGVVDDSQLPKDRFSAERLKGVDSTLKIQPAKLEDSAVYLCASSIPGTASYEQYFGPGTRLTVT.

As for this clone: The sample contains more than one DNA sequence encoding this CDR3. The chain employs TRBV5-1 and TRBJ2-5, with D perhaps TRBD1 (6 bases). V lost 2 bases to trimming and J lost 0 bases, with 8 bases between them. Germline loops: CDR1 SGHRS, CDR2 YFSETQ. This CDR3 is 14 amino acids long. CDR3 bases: TGCGCCAGCAGCTTAGGACAGCACCAAGAGACCCAGTACTTC. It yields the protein CASSLGQHQETQYF.

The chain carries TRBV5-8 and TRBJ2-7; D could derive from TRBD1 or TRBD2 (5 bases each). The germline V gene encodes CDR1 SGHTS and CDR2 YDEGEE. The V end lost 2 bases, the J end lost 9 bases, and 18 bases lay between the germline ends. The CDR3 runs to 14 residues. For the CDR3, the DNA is TGTGCCAGCAGCTTTTCACGGGACCGGTGGGGGCAGTACTTC. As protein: CASSFSRDRWGQYF. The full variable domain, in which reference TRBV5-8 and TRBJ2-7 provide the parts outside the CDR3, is EAGVTQSPTHLIKTRGQQATLRCSPISGHTSVYWYQQALGLGLQFLLWYDEGEERNRGNFPPRFSGRQFPNYSSELNVNALELEDSALYLCASSFSRDRWGQYFGPGTRLTVT.

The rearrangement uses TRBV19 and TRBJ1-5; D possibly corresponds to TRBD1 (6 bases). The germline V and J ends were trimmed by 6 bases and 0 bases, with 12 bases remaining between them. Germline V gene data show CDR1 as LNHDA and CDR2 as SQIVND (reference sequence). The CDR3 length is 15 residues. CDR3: CASRRTDYSNQPQHF. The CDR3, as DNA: TGTGCCAGTAGACGGACAGATTATAGCAATCAGCCCCAGCATTTT.

Here the CDR3 DNA reads TGTGCCAGCACTCGACAGATCCAAGAGACCCAGTACTTC. It translates to CASTRQIQETQYF. This rearrangement joins TRBV2 to TRBJ2-5, with TRBD1 as a possible D gene (5 bases). The germline V gene has CDR1 SNHLY and CDR2 FYNNEI. Trimming removed 7 bases at V and 1 base at J, with 10 bases between. There are 13 residues in the CDR3.

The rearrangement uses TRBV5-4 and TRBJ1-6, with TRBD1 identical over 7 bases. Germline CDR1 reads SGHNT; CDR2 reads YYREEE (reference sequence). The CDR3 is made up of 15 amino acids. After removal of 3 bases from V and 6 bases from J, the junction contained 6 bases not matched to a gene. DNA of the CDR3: TGTGCCAGCAGCTCGGGGACAGCTACTAATTCACCCCTCCACTTT. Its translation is CASSSGTATNSPLHF.

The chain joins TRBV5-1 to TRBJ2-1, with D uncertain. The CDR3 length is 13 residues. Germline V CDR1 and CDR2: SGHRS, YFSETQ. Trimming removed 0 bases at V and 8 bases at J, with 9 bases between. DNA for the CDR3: TGCGCCAGCAGCTTGGAGGTGGATGATGAGCAGTTCTTC. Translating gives CASSLEVDDEQFF.

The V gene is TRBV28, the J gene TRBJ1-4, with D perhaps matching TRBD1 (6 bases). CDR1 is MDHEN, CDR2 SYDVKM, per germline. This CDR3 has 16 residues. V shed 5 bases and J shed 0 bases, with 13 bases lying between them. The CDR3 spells CASSPRTATTNEKLFF. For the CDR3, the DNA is TGTGCCAGCAGTCCCCGGACAGCTACAACTAATGAAAAACTGTTTTTT. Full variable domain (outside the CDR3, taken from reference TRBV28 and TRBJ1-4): DVKVTQSSRYLVKRTGEKVFLECVQDMDHENMFWYRQDPGLGLRLIYFSYDVKMKEKGDIPEGYSVSREKKERFSLILESASTNQTSMYLCASSPRTATTNEKLFFGSGTQLSVL.

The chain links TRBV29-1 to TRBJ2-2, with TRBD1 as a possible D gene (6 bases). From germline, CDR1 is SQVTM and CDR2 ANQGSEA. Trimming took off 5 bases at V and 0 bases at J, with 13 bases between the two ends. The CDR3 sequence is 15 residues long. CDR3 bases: TGCAGCGTTCAGAAGGGGGTAACGAACACCGGGGAGCTGTTTTTT. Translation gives CSVQKGVTNTGELFF.

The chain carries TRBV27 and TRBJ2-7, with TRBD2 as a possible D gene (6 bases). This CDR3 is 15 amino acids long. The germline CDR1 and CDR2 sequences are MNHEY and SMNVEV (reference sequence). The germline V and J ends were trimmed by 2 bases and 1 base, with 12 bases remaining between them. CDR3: CASSLAGTASYEQYF. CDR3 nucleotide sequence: TGTGCCAGCAGTTTAGCCGGGACTGCATCCTACGAGCAGTACTTC.